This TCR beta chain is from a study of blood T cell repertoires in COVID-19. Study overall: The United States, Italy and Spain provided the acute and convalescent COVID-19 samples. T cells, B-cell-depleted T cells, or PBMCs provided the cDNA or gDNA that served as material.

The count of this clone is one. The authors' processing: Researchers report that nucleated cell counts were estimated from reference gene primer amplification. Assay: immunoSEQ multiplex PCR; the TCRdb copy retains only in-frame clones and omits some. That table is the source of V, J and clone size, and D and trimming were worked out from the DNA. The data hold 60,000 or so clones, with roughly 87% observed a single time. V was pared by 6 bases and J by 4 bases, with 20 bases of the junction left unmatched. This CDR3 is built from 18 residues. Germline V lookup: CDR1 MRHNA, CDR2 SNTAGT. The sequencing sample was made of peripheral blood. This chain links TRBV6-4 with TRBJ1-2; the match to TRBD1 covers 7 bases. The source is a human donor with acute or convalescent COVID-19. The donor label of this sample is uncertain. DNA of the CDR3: TGTGCCAGCAGCCGAAACCCGGGAATAATGGGACAGACCTATGGCTACACCTTC. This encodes CASSRNPGIMGQTYGYTF.